A single sample gave rise to the 18 T cell receptor beta chains below, sequenced in a study of high-grade serous ovarian cancer treatment subgroups. Tumor samples were taken before definitive surgery or chemotherapy. Repertoires were generated with immunoSEQ multiplex PCR, while TCRdb's copy carries only in-frame clones and drops some. Here the sample spans some 7,000 clones, 79% being singletons. Sequenced material: tumor tissue. The receptors here all came from a human donor with high-grade serous ovarian cancer.

The rearrangement uses TRBV28 and TRBJ2-3; TRBD1 might be the D (5 bases). CDR1 is MDHEN and CDR2 is SYDVKM in the germline V gene. CDR3 length equals 16 residues. V shed 4 bases and J shed 5 bases, with 19 bases lying between them. CDR3 DNA sequence: TGTGCCAGCAGTTCTTCCCGTGGGGCACGAGGAGATACGCAGTATTTT. Translating gives CASSSSRGARGDTQYF.

The chain carries TRBV7-6 and TRBJ2-1; perhaps TRBD2 as D (5 bases). Trimming shortened V by 0 bases and J by 8 bases, and 11 bases separated the two germline ends. The CDR3 runs to 14 residues. From germline, CDR1 is SGHVS and CDR2 FNYEAQ. CDR3 region: CASSLAGELDEQFF. CDR3 nucleotide sequence: TGTGCCAGCAGCTTAGCGGGAGAATTAGATGAGCAGTTCTTC. The full variable domain, with the rest looked up from reference TRBV7-6 and TRBJ2-1, is GAGVSQSPRYKVTKRGQDVALRCDPISGHVSLYWYRQALGQGPEFLTYFNYEAQQDKSGLPNDRFSAERPEGSISTLTIQRTEQRDSAMYRCASSLAGELDEQFFGPGTRLTVL.

The chain carries TRBV9 and TRBJ2-3; D is possibly TRBD1 (10 bases). The CDR3 spans 20 residues. Germline loops: CDR1 SGDLS, CDR2 YYNGEE. The V end was cut by 4 bases, the J end by 2 bases, with 29 bases between. CDR3 bases: TGTGCCAGCAGCCATCCCGGGACAGGGGAGGTAGCGGGAGTCACAGATACGCAGTATTTT. This encodes CASSHPGTGEVAGVTDTQYF.

This chain links TRBV6-1 with TRBJ2-1, with a weak D call TRBD2 (6 bases). The length of the CDR3 is 13 residues. The germline gives CDR1 MNHNS, CDR2 SASEGT. Trimming removed 7 bases from V and 2 bases from J, with 9 bases in between. The CDR3 bases are TGTGCCAGCACGAGGGAGGCCTACAATGAGCAGTTCTTC. As protein: CASTREAYNEQFF.

The V and J genes are TRBV2 and TRBJ2-1; 10 bases match TRBD2. Trimming took 8 bases from V and 7 from J; bases not matched to a gene: 8. Germline V CDR1 and CDR2: SNHLY, FYNNEI. This CDR3 has 14 residues. The DNA for the CDR3 is TGTGCCAGCTGGAGCACTAGCGGGAAGAATGAGCAGTTCTTC. It specifies CASWSTSGKNEQFF.

The chain is built from TRBV7-8 and TRBJ2-5, with D perhaps TRBD2 (7 bases). V was trimmed by 2 bases and J by 5 bases, leaving 18 bases between them. Looked up from germline, CDR1 is SGHVS and CDR2 is FQNEAQ. The CDR3 consists of 16 residues. For the CDR3, the DNA is TGTGCCAGCAGCTTAAGGGGGGGGACACAATGGGAGACCCAGTACTTC. Its translation is CASSLRGGTQWETQYF. Filled out from reference TRBV7-8 and TRBJ2-5, the complete variable domain reads GAGVSQSPRYKVAKRGQDVALRCDPISGHVSLFWYQQALGQGPEFLTYFQNEAQLDKSGLPSDRFFAERPEGSVSTLKIQRTQQEDSAVYLCASSLRGGTQWETQYFGPGTRLLVL.

The chain carries TRBV10-3 and TRBJ2-1; D may be TRBD2 (6 bases). Trimming cost V 0 bases and J 4 bases, with 13 bases left between them. CDR3 length: 16 amino acids. CDR1 is ENHRY and CDR2 is SYGVKD in the germline V gene. The CDR3 is CAISESMAGSYNEQFF. The CDR3 DNA reads TGTGCCATCAGTGAGTCTATGGCGGGGTCATACAATGAGCAGTTCTTC.

The J gene is TRBJ2-3, the V gene TRBV5-4; 12 bases line up with TRBD2. This CDR3 contains 15 residues. Trimming at V came to 5 bases and at J to 5 bases, leaving 6 bases not matched to a gene. Germline V CDR1 and CDR2: SGHNT, YYREEE (reference sequence). The CDR3 sequence is CASSVPGLAGDTQYF. The DNA of the CDR3 is TGTGCCAGCAGTGTGCCGGGACTAGCGGGAGATACGCAGTATTTT.

The chain uses TRBV6-5 and TRBJ1-5, with D unresolved. V was pared by 7 bases and J by 6 bases, with 19 bases between. The CDR3 spans 15 residues. The germline gives CDR1 MNHEY, CDR2 SVGAGI. The CDR3 loop is CASTAREGSGQPQHF. CDR3 sequence (DNA): TGTGCCAGCACGGCGCGAGAGGGTTCGGGTCAGCCCCAGCATTTT.

The chain couples TRBV13 to TRBJ2-5; no clear D gene. Germline lookup yields CDR1 PRHDT and CDR2 FYEKMQ (reference sequence). The germline V and J ends were trimmed by 3 bases and 4 bases, with 3 bases remaining between them. This CDR3 region has 11 residues. The CDR3 region is CASSLRETQYF. The CDR3 DNA follows: TGTGCCAGCAGCTTGAGAGAGACCCAGTACTTC.

V and J are TRBV25-1 and TRBJ2-5; D gene unclear. V gave up 3 bases and J gave up 11 bases, with 10 bases separating them. The CDR3 is 11 residues long. The germline CDR1 and CDR2 sequences are MGHDK and SYGVNS. The CDR3 DNA reads as TGTGCCAGCAGTGATGTGGAAGAGCAGTACTTC. This codes for CASSDVEEQYF.

This clone is medium-sized (0.01 to 0.1%) in the sample. This sequence joins TRBV7-9 and TRBJ1-2; D call uncertain. CDR1 and CDR2 (germline): SEHNR, FQNEAQ (reference sequence). The CDR3 covers 14 residues. V was pared by 5 bases and J by 2 bases, with 12 bases between. The CDR3 region is CASSLEMKNYGYTF. The CDR3 nucleotides are TGTGCCAGCAGCCTAGAGATGAAGAACTATGGCTACACCTTC.

The chain joins TRBV6-4 to TRBJ2-3; the D gene is possibly TRBD2 (6 bases). The V end was cut by 10 bases, the J end by 5 bases, with 31 bases between. Germline CDR1 reads MRHNA; CDR2 reads SNTAGT. This CDR3 has 18 residues. The CDR3 DNA reads TGTGCCATCCCGCCAAAAAATCTTGTGGGGAGGTCGGTAGATACGCAGTATTTT. Protein: CAIPPKNLVGRSVDTQYF.

This clone was found a few times. The chain uses TRBV5-5 and TRBJ2-7, with D perhaps TRBD1 (6 bases). The V end was cut by 4 bases, the J end by 5 bases, with 16 bases between. Germline values: CDR1 SGHKS, CDR2 YYEKEE (reference sequence). This CDR3 is 14 amino acids long. In nucleotides, the CDR3 is TGTGCCAGCAGCGGGGGCCTCGTCGGCAACGAGCAGTACTTC. Translating it yields CASSGGLVGNEQYF.

The chain links TRBV27 to TRBJ1-1; D unresolved. Per germline, CDR1 MNHEY and CDR2 SMNVEV (reference sequence). The CDR3 runs to 16 residues. Trimming shortened V by 3 bases and J by 0 bases, and 14 bases separated the two germline ends. The DNA for the CDR3 is TGTGCCAGCAGTTTTACCCTACAGAGCATGAACACTGAAGCTTTCTTT. It encodes CASSFTLQSMNTEAFF.

This clone was detected only once. The rearrangement uses TRBV19 and TRBJ2-1, with D maybe TRBD1 (5 bases). Deletions cut 7 bases from V and 0 bases from J, with 7 bases between. Germline V gene data show CDR1 as LNHDA and CDR2 as SQIVND (reference sequence). This CDR3 has 13 amino acids. The CDR3 nucleotides are TGTGCCAGTACAGGGCTCTCCTACAATGAGCAGTTCTTC. Encoded protein: CASTGLSYNEQFF.

This chain joins TRBV5-1 and TRBJ2-7, with 9 bases identical to TRBD2. CDR3 length equals 15 residues. The junction had 6 bases not matched to a gene; V was cut back by 0 bases and J by 5 bases. Per the germline V gene, CDR1 is SGHRS and CDR2 is YFSETQ. The CDR3 DNA reads TGCGCCAGCAGCTTGGCCTGGCTAGCGGGAAACGAGCAGTACTTC. Protein product: CASSLAWLAGNEQYF.

The chain combines TRBV4-1 with TRBJ1-5; D is unclear. The CDR3 totals 17 residues. The germline V gene has CDR1 MGHRA and CDR2 YSYEKL. The V end was cut by 0 bases, the J end by 0 bases, with 12 bases between. The chain's CDR3 is CASSQDYRAYSNQPQHF. The CDR3 DNA reads as TGCGCCAGCAGCCAAGATTACAGAGCTTATAGCAATCAGCCCCAGCATTTT.